This entry features one T cell receptor (beta chain) sequence. Its target is not known. This record comes from a study of cytomegalovirus exposure and HLA in healthy donors. Study overall: Unique TCRs from HLA-typed donors, roughly 87 million of them, were held in an early data release. The study's findings and limits: A missense variant in DCLRE1C was later tied to TCR beta V- and J-gene trimming.

Vbeta (60) and Jbeta (13) primers were used in the PCR. Sequencing used immunoSEQ multiplex PCR; TCRdb keeps in-frame clones, though not all of them. The repertoire has tens of thousands of clones, roughly four fifths of them found once; the top ten carry around an eighth. Sequencing was performed on PBMCs. This TCR came from a male donor in good health and CMV-seropositive.

CDR3 amino acids: CASGWGLARDNEQFF. The DNA for the CDR3 is TGTGCTAGTGGTTGGGGACTAGCGAGGGACAATGAGCAGTTCTTC. V and J are TRBV12-5 and TRBJ2-1; TRBD2 aligns across 10 bases. J gave up 5 bases and V 4 bases, and 5 bases lay outside the gene matches. The CDR3 has 15 amino acids. The germline V gene encodes CDR1 LGHNT and CDR2 FRNRAP.